These 30 T cell receptor beta chains were sequenced from one sample in a study of graft-versus-host responses after intestinal transplantation. Sequencing was performed with immunoSEQ multiplex PCR; in TCRdb, only in-frame clones are kept and a portion is missing. The repertoire consists of around 110,000 clones, with approximately 90% occurring once and the leading ten covering under 0.2%. Their recognized antigens are unknown. The sample here was unstimulated CD4+ T cells sorted from spleen or lymph node cells, taken before intestinal transplant. Every receptor here comes from a human donor who received an intestinal transplant.

The gene calls are TRBV28 and TRBJ1-3, with a possible D match to TRBD1 (6 bases). The CDR3 has 17 amino acids. Looked up from germline, CDR1 is MDHEN and CDR2 is SYDVKM. V lost 6 bases to trimming and J lost 0 bases, with 18 bases between them. CDR3 coding DNA: TGTGCCAGCAGCCCAGAACAGGGAGGGCTCTCTGGAAACACCATATATTTT. It specifies CASSPEQGGLSGNTIYF.

The chain joins TRBV5-1 to TRBJ2-6; perhaps TRBD2 as D (5 bases). The CDR3 has 15 residues. Germline-derived CDR1 and CDR2 are SGHRS and YFSETQ. V lost 0 bases, J lost 2 bases, and 6 bases lay in between. In nucleotides, the CDR3 is TGCGCCAGCAGCTTGGCGGGAACTGGGGCCAACGTCCTGACTTTC. This codes for CASSLAGTGANVLTF.

V gene TRBV6-6 combines with J gene TRBJ1-5; 7 bases agree with TRBD1. The CDR3 sequence is 15 residues long. With 7 bases clipped from V and 0 bases from J, the junction kept 6 bases outside the gene matches. CDR1 is MNHNY and CDR2 is SVGAGI in the germline V gene (reference sequence). The CDR3 is CASTPGGYSNQPQHF. DNA for the CDR3: TGTGCCAGCACCCCAGGGGGGTATAGCAATCAGCCCCAGCATTTT.

The V gene is TRBV5-1, the J gene TRBJ2-5; TRBD2 aligns across 7 bases. Germline CDR1 reads SGHRS; CDR2 reads YFSETQ. The CDR3 has 14 residues. The junction had 8 bases not matched to a gene; V was cut back by 6 bases and J by 3 bases. CDR3 amino acids: CASNNPGGKETQYF. The CDR3 DNA reads TGCGCCAGCAATAATCCCGGGGGGAAAGAGACCCAGTACTTC.

The V and J genes are TRBV14 and TRBJ1-5, with D unresolved. This CDR3 contains 13 residues. CDR1 and CDR2 (germline): SGHDN, FVKESK. Deletions cut 2 bases from V and 5 bases from J, with 7 bases between. CDR3: CASSQKTHQPQHF. The DNA for the CDR3 is TGTGCCAGCAGCCAAAAAACTCATCAGCCCCAGCATTTT.

The chain carries TRBV18 and TRBJ2-1; D is possibly TRBD2 (6 bases). The CDR3 extends over 13 amino acids. CDR1 and CDR2 from the germline V gene are KGHSH and LQKENI. Trimming pared 8 bases from V and 2 bases from J, leaving 10 bases between. The chain's CDR3 is CASRPSAYNEQFF. CDR3 DNA sequence: TGTGCCAGCCGTCCTAGCGCCTACAATGAGCAGTTCTTC. The complete variable domain, with remaining parts taken from reference TRBV18 and TRBJ2-1, reads NAGVMQNPRHLVRRRGQEARLRCSPMKGHSHVYWYRQLPEEGLKFMVYLQKENIIDESGMPKERFSAEFPKEGPSILRIQQVVRGDSAAYFCASRPSAYNEQFFGPGTRLTVL.

The chain's CDR3 is CASSPRIAFQETQYF. CDR3 sequence (DNA): TGTGCCAGCTCACCAAGGATAGCTTTCCAAGAGACCCAGTACTTC. The J gene is TRBJ2-5, the V gene TRBV18; D is ambiguous. CDR3 size: 15 residues. V shed 2 bases and J shed 1 base, with 11 bases lying between them. Germline-derived CDR1 and CDR2 are KGHSH and LQKENI.

In its sample, this clone was seen once. J is TRBJ2-7 and V is TRBV27, with a possible D match to TRBD2 (5 bases). Germline assignment: CDR1 MNHEY and CDR2 SMNVEV (reference sequence). CDR3 size: 17 residues. V dropped 2 bases and J dropped 0 bases, with 17 bases sitting between them. CDR3 nucleotide sequence: TGTGCCAGCAGTTTAATGGCACTAGGCGGAAACTCCTACGAGCAGTACTTC. Its translation is CASSLMALGGNSYEQYF.

This chain uses TRBV13 with TRBJ1-4; 10 bases align to TRBD1. After removal of 5 bases from V and 5 bases from J, the junction contained 8 bases not matched to a gene. Looked up from germline, CDR1 is PRHDT and CDR2 is FYEKMQ (reference sequence). CDR3 length: 16 amino acids. CDR3 sequence: CASSPRGTGVNEKLFF. The CDR3 region has the DNA TGTGCCAGCAGCCCAAGAGGGACAGGGGTCAATGAAAAACTGTTTTTT.

The CDR3 reads CASSLGGLAYGTDTQYF. DNA of the CDR3: TGCGCCAGCAGCCTAGGAGGACTAGCGTACGGCACAGATACGCAGTATTTT. This chain links TRBV5-1 with TRBJ2-3; 9 bases align to TRBD2. CDR3 size: 17 residues. J gave up 1 base and V 4 bases, and 10 bases lay outside the gene matches. Looked up from germline, CDR1 is SGHRS and CDR2 is YFSETQ.

The chain uses TRBV30 and TRBJ1-1; no firm D call. Germline-derived CDR1 and CDR2 are GTSNPN and SVGIG (reference sequence). The CDR3 is 13 residues long. V lost 3 bases to trimming and J lost 1 base, with 9 bases between them. The CDR3 DNA reads TGTGCCTGGAGCCTCGTTCCGAACACTGAAGCTTTCTTT. It is translated as CAWSLVPNTEAFF.

This chain connects TRBV30 to TRBJ1-6; 9 bases line up with TRBD1. Per the germline V gene, CDR1 is GTSNPN and CDR2 is SVGIG (reference sequence). The V segment lost 4 bases and the J segment 7 bases; nucleotides outside the gene matches: 5. The CDR3 has 14 amino acids. The CDR3 protein is CAWISGTGNSPLHF. In nucleotides, the CDR3 is TGTGCCTGGATTTCGGGGACAGGGAATTCACCCCTCCACTTT.

In its sample, this clone was seen a few times. The CDR3, as DNA: TGCGCCAGCAGCCAAGATCGGGGCTACGAGCAGTACTTC. Its protein product is CASSQDRGYEQYF. This chain connects TRBV4-3 to TRBJ2-7, with D perhaps matching TRBD2 (5 bases). Germline assignment: CDR1 LGHNA and CDR2 YSLEER. V was clipped by 0 bases and J by 3 bases, with 6 bases between them. The CDR3 extends over 13 amino acids.

This chain links TRBV27 with TRBJ2-1, with 11 bases lining up with TRBD2. With V trimmed by 3 bases and J by 2 bases, 0 bases remained unmatched. Germline-derived CDR1 and CDR2 are MNHEY and SMNVEV (reference sequence). This CDR3 region has 15 residues. CDR3 in amino acids: CASSLGLAAYNEQFF. CDR3 sequence (DNA): TGTGCCAGCAGTTTGGGACTAGCGGCCTACAATGAGCAGTTCTTC.

The chain has TRBV27 and TRBJ1-2, with D unclear. Germline assignment: CDR1 MNHEY and CDR2 SMNVEV (reference sequence). Trimming removed 3 bases at V and 5 bases at J, with 16 bases between. The CDR3 runs 15 residues. The CDR3: CASSFRPAGLYGYTF. The CDR3 coding sequence is TGTGCCAGCAGTTTTAGGCCGGCAGGACTATATGGCTACACCTTC.

V and J are TRBV4-1 and TRBJ2-2; 7 bases are shared with TRBD2. CDR1 and CDR2 from the germline V gene are MGHRA and YSYEKL. This CDR3 contains 16 residues. The J segment lost 4 bases and the V segment lost 2 bases, leaving 7 bases of the junction unmatched. The CDR3 coding sequence is TGCGCCAGCAGCCAACGATCAGCGGGGATCACCGGGGAGCTGTTTTTT. Translated: CASSQRSAGITGELFF.

V and J are TRBV6-6 and TRBJ1-2; 8 bases map to TRBD1. This CDR3 has 15 residues. V shed 5 bases, J shed 4 bases, and the junction held 9 bases outside the gene matches. The germline gives CDR1 MNHNY, CDR2 SVGAGI (reference sequence). The CDR3 reads CASSHPGQVFYGYTF. The DNA for the CDR3 is TGTGCCAGCAGTCATCCGGGACAGGTCTTCTATGGCTACACCTTC.

This rearrangement joins TRBV5-1 to TRBJ1-6, with a weak D call TRBD1 (6 bases). CDR3 length: 13 residues. V lost 4 bases to trimming and J lost 7 bases, with 9 bases between them. In germline, CDR1 is SGHRS, CDR2 YFSETQ. In DNA form, the CDR3 reads TGCGCCAGCAGCCGGGACAAAAATTCACCCCTCCACTTT. Translation gives CASSRDKNSPLHF.

This chain uses TRBV6-1 with TRBJ2-1; a weak D match, TRBD2 (6 bases). The length of the CDR3 is 15 residues. Germline lookup yields CDR1 MNHNS and CDR2 SASEGT. Trimming cost V 1 base and J 4 bases, with 11 bases left between them. CDR3: CASSEGLGPYNEQFF. CDR3 sequence (DNA): TGTGCCAGCAGTGAAGGACTAGGTCCATACAATGAGCAGTTCTTC.

The rearrangement links TRBV2 to TRBJ1-4; D unresolved. The CDR3 totals 14 residues. Germline V CDR1 and CDR2: SNHLY, FYNNEI. V shed 8 bases and J shed 3 bases, with 13 bases lying between them. CDR3 sequence reads: CASREGRANEKLFF. Here the CDR3 DNA reads TGTGCCAGCCGCGAGGGTAGAGCTAATGAAAAACTGTTTTTT. The full variable domain, in which reference TRBV2 and TRBJ1-4 provide the parts outside the CDR3, is EPEVTQTPSHQVTQMGQEVILRCVPISNHLYFYWYRQILGQKVEFLVSFYNNEISEKSEIFDDQFSVERPDGSNFTLKIRSTKLEDSAMYFCASREGRANEKLFFGSGTQLSVL.

The chain combines TRBV6-1 with TRBJ1-2; TRBD1 matches at 10 bases. V was pared by 8 bases and J by 6 bases, with 9 bases of the junction left unmatched. CDR3 length: 14 residues. Germline-derived CDR1 and CDR2 are MNHNS and SASEGT. The DNA for the CDR3 is TGTGCCAGCCGTGCACTGGGACAGGGGCATGGCTACACCTTC. This sequence encodes CASRALGQGHGYTF.

CDR3 DNA: TGTGCCAGCAGTCGGCCGACTAGCGGGAGCGGTACGCAGTATTTT. This sequence encodes CASSRPTSGSGTQYF. This sequence joins TRBV28 and TRBJ2-3; 12 bases fit TRBD2. Germline V gives CDR1 MDHEN, CDR2 SYDVKM. The V and J ends lost 5 bases and 8 bases, in that order; junction bases with no gene match: 8. The CDR3 loop spans 15 amino acids. Full variable domain (remainder filled in from reference TRBV28 and TRBJ2-3): DVKVTQSSRYLVKRTGEKVFLECVQDMDHENMFWYRQDPGLGLRLIYFSYDVKMKEKGDIPEGYSVSREKKERFSLILESASTNQTSMYLCASSRPTSGSGTQYFGPGTRLTVL.

This chain joins TRBV30 and TRBJ2-3, with 10 bases that match TRBD2. V was clipped by 0 bases and J by 3 bases; unmatched bases: 9. Germline-derived CDR1 and CDR2 are GTSNPN and SVGIG (reference sequence). The CDR3 runs 17 residues. The CDR3 DNA is TGTGCCTGGAGTGTACGTCGGCTAGCGGGGGTAACAGATACGCAGTATTTT. Its translation is CAWSVRRLAGVTDTQYF.

V and J are TRBV7-8 and TRBJ1-1; TRBD1 matches 10 bases. Germline-derived CDR1 and CDR2 are SGHVS and FQNEAQ. The CDR3 contains 13 residues. The ends lost 3 bases at V and 6 bases at J; junction bases unmatched: 1. The CDR3 sequence: CASSLDRGAEAFF. CDR3 coding DNA: TGTGCCAGCAGCTTGGACAGGGGGGCTGAAGCTTTCTTT.

The chain joins TRBV5-1 to TRBJ1-1; 9 bases are shared with TRBD1. The J segment lost 2 bases and the V segment lost 4 bases, leaving 9 bases of the junction unmatched. Germline CDR1 and CDR2: SGHRS and YFSETQ. This CDR3 is 16 amino acids long. CDR3 sequence (DNA): TGCGCCAGCAGCCAATTGCGGACAGGGGAAAACACTGAAGCTTTCTTT. As protein: CASSQLRTGENTEAFF.

The chain recombines TRBV7-9 with TRBJ1-3; D is possibly TRBD1 (6 bases). The germline V and J ends were trimmed by 2 bases and 0 bases, with 11 bases remaining between them. CDR1 is SEHNR and CDR2 is FQNEAQ in the germline V gene (reference sequence). This CDR3 has 16 amino acids. CDR3 DNA: TGTGCCAGCAGCTTACGCCCGGACAGCTCTGGAAACACCATATATTTT. Its protein is CASSLRPDSSGNTIYF.

J is TRBJ2-7 and V is TRBV5-1; D unclear. The ends were cut back, 0 bases at V and 2 bases at J, with 18 bases in the middle. Germline V CDR1 and CDR2: SGHRS, YFSETQ. The CDR3 loop spans 17 amino acids. The CDR3 DNA is TGCGCCAGCAGCTTGGCCTACCGGTCTCTCGTCCCCTACGAGCAGTACTTC. Protein: CASSLAYRSLVPYEQYF.

This clone was detected a few times. The DNA for the CDR3 is TGTGCCTGGAGTGACGGGACAGGGGGAGATGGCTACACCTTC. Translated, it gives CAWSDGTGGDGYTF. The chain employs TRBV30 and TRBJ1-2, with 11 bases lining up with TRBD1. J was trimmed by 6 bases and V by 1 base; bases with no gene match: 4. Germline CDR1 and CDR2: GTSNPN and SVGIG (reference sequence). The CDR3 covers 14 residues. The complete variable domain, with remaining parts taken from reference TRBV30 and TRBJ1-2, reads SQTIHQWPATLVQPVGSPLSLECTVEGTSNPNLYWYRQAAGRGLQLLFYSVGIGQISSEVPQNLSASRPQDRQFILSSKKLLLSDSGFYLCAWSDGTGGDGYTFGSGTRLTVV.

This sequence joins TRBV7-8 and TRBJ1-3; tentatively, D is TRBD1 (6 bases). V was shortened by 4 bases and J by 0 bases, with 10 bases between the two germline ends. Germline V gene lookup returns CDR1 SGHVS and CDR2 FQNEAQ. CDR3 length: 15 residues. CDR3 region: CASSSGHFSGNTIYF. The CDR3 region has the DNA TGTGCCAGCAGCTCGGGACACTTCTCTGGAAACACCATATATTTT.

Written as DNA, the CDR3 is TGTGCCAGCAGTCAAACCGGGACTAGCGGGGTTACGCAGTATTTT. It translates to CASSQTGTSGVTQYF. The chain uses TRBV6-6 and TRBJ2-3; 13 bases align to TRBD2. Unmatched junction bases numbered 7, after V lost 5 bases and J lost 8 bases. The CDR3 contains 15 residues. Germline CDR1 MNHNY, CDR2 SVGAGI (reference sequence).